These 18 T cell receptor beta chains were all obtained from the same sample, sequenced in a study of shared clonotypes between healthy human individuals. Assay: immunoSEQ multiplex PCR; the TCRdb copy retains only in-frame clones and omits some. The top ten clones hold 12% of a sample with roughly 500,000 clones, about 78% of them seen once. The source material was PBMCs. Every receptor here comes from a woman aged 40 to 55 in good health. Some clones in this sample may be carry-over from other donors' samples.

In its sample, this clone was seen once. The rearrangement uses TRBV11-3 and TRBJ2-1; D is undetermined. Deletions cut 6 bases from V and 2 bases from J, with 20 bases between. There are 17 residues in the CDR3. Germline V CDR1 and CDR2: SGHNT, YENEEA. The CDR3 DNA is TGTGCCAGCAGGTTTGTACCGTGTCTAGAAACCTACAATGAGCAGTTCTTC. As protein: CASRFVPCLETYNEQFF.

This clone has just a few counts. J is TRBJ1-2 and V is TRBV4-3; D perhaps matches TRBD1 (5 bases). The V gene's germline CDR1 is LGHNA and CDR2 YSLEER. The CDR3 contains 18 residues. Deletions cut 0 bases from V and 4 bases from J, with 21 bases between. Written as DNA, the CDR3 is TGCGCCAGCAGCCAAGATTTGACCCCTCTAAGACAGAGCTATGGCTACACCTTC. This gives the protein CASSQDLTPLRQSYGYTF.

V and J are TRBV11-2 and TRBJ2-1; a possible D gene is TRBD2 (6 bases). V was shortened by 4 bases and J by 5 bases, with 15 bases between the two germline ends. Germline CDR1 SGHAT, CDR2 FQNNGV. This CDR3 spans 15 amino acids. DNA of the CDR3: TGTGCCAGCAGCTCCCTGGCGGGGCCGGACAATGAGCAGTTCTTC. Translation: CASSSLAGPDNEQFF.

The rearrangement uses TRBV27 and TRBJ1-1; D is ambiguous. The CDR3 contains 14 residues. Trimming took off 0 bases at V and 3 bases at J, with 8 bases between the two ends. Germline V CDR1 and CDR2: MNHEY, SMNVEV (reference sequence). The CDR3 is CASSLSGTDTEAFF. The CDR3 DNA reads TGTGCCAGCAGTTTATCGGGAACGGACACTGAAGCTTTCTTT.

The chain combines TRBV7-2 with TRBJ2-1; 13 bases fit TRBD2. Trimming took 5 bases from V and 10 from J; bases not matched to a gene: 14. The germline gives CDR1 SGHTA, CDR2 FQGNSA. The CDR3 has 17 residues. The CDR3 region has the DNA TGTGCCAGCAGCCAAGGTCGACTAGCGGGAGGAAGGGGAGAGCAGTTCTTC. Translated: CASSQGRLAGGRGEQFF.

This clone turned up a few times. This chain links TRBV7-9 with TRBJ1-5; the match to TRBD1 covers 8 bases. This CDR3 region has 15 residues. Germline V CDR1 and CDR2: SEHNR, FQNEAQ (reference sequence). J gave up 5 bases and V 4 bases, and 7 bases lay outside the gene matches. DNA for the CDR3: TGTGCCAGCAGCTCCGGGACAGGCGTTTATCAGCCCCAGCATTTT. Encoded protein: CASSSGTGVYQPQHF.

The rearrangement links TRBV19 to TRBJ2-2, with 13 bases matching TRBD2. Per the germline V gene, CDR1 is LNHDA and CDR2 is SQIVND (reference sequence). The length of the CDR3 is 19 residues. Germline trimming cut 5 bases from V and 5 bases from J; bases unmatched to any gene: 14. The CDR3 sequence: CASSPTVGLAGVRTGELFF. DNA for the CDR3: TGTGCCAGTAGTCCAACCGTCGGACTAGCGGGAGTCCGAACCGGGGAGCTGTTTTTT.

Here the CDR3 reads CASSDRPREATEAFF. DNA of the CDR3: TGTGCCAGCAGTGATAGACCCAGGGAAGCCACTGAAGCTTTCTTT. The V and J genes are TRBV6-1 and TRBJ1-1, with a possible D match to TRBD1 (5 bases). The germline gives CDR1 MNHNS, CDR2 SASEGT. This CDR3 has 15 residues. V dropped 3 bases and J dropped 4 bases, with 15 bases sitting between them.

The CDR3 sequence: CASTLGSDNEQFF. CDR3 sequence (DNA): TGTGCCAGCACCCTTGGTAGCGACAATGAGCAGTTCTTC. The rearrangement links TRBV21-1 to TRBJ2-1; TRBD2 reflects the table's D call only, with no check against the DNA. TRBV21-1 counts as a pseudogene. The CDR3 has 13 residues.

This chain connects TRBV28 to TRBJ2-7; 13 bases agree with TRBD2. The germline V gene encodes CDR1 MDHEN and CDR2 SYDVKM. This CDR3 spans 15 amino acids. V gave up 3 bases and J gave up 6 bases; unmatched junction bases: 5. CDR3 in amino acids: CASSFGLAGVGEQYF. CDR3 sequence (DNA): TGTGCCAGCAGTTTCGGACTAGCGGGAGTCGGCGAGCAGTACTTC.

This chain connects TRBV7-2 to TRBJ1-1, with D unresolved. The CDR3 loop spans 12 amino acids. Germline assignment: CDR1 SGHTA and CDR2 FQGNSA. The ends were cut back, 5 bases at V and 6 bases at J, with 10 bases in the middle. In nucleotides, the CDR3 is TGTGCCAGCAGCCAACGGGGTGCTGAAGCTTTCTTT. Translated: CASSQRGAEAFF.

CDR3 region: CASSDAPGTDTQYF. The CDR3 coding sequence is TGTGCCAGCAGCGATGCCCCTGGCACAGATACGCAGTATTTT. This sequence joins TRBV7-3 and TRBJ2-3; D remains unclear. The CDR3 sequence is 14 residues long. Trimming removed 5 bases from V and 1 base from J, with 10 bases in between. CDR1 and CDR2 (germline): SGHTA, FQGTGA.

The count of this clone is one. CDR3 in amino acids: CASLKQGRSNQPQHF. CDR3 DNA: TGTGCCAGCCTAAAACAGGGTCGCAGCAATCAGCCCCAGCATTTT. The chain joins TRBV19 to TRBJ1-5; D might be TRBD1 (6 bases). Per the germline V gene, CDR1 is LNHDA and CDR2 is SQIVND (reference sequence). The germline V and J ends were trimmed by 9 bases and 1 base, with 16 bases remaining between them. CDR3 length: 15 residues. Variable domain in full (rest from reference TRBV19 and TRBJ1-5): DGGITQSPKYLFRKEGQNVTLSCEQNLNHDAMYWYRQDPGQGLRLIYYSQIVNDFQKGDIAEGYSVSREKKESFPLTVTSAQKNPTAFYLCASLKQGRSNQPQHFGDGTRLSIL.

This chain uses TRBV6-6 with TRBJ2-1; 7 nucleotides match TRBD2. The CDR3 consists of 16 residues. J lost 3 bases, V lost 5 bases, and 10 bases had no gene match. CDR1 and CDR2 from the germline V gene are MNHNY and SVGAGI (reference sequence). CDR3 sequence (DNA): TGTGCCAGCAGTCCCAAGGGAGCGGGGTACTACAATGAGCAGTTCTTC. Its translation is CASSPKGAGYYNEQFF.

As regards this clone: Other DNA sequences in this specimen translate into the identical CDR3. The V and J genes are TRBV5-1 and TRBJ2-7, with a tentative D call TRBD2 (6 bases). The CDR3 is made up of 14 amino acids. From germline, CDR1 is SGHRS and CDR2 YFSETQ. V gave up 0 bases and J gave up 0 bases, with 7 bases separating them. The CDR3 protein is CASSLDGSSYEQYF. The CDR3 nucleotides read TGCGCCAGCAGCTTGGACGGGAGCTCCTACGAGCAGTACTTC. The variable domain in full, completed from reference TRBV5-1 and TRBJ2-7, reads KAGVTQTPRYLIKTRGQQVTLSCSPISGHRSVSWYQQTPGQGLQFLFEYFSETQRNKGNFPGRFSGRQFSNSRSEMNVSTLELGDSALYLCASSLDGSSYEQYFGPGTRLTVT.

The rearrangement joins TRBV4-2 to TRBJ2-3, with 9 nucleotides matching TRBD2. From germline, CDR1 is LGHNA and CDR2 YNFKEQ. The CDR3 loop spans 18 amino acids. J lost 2 bases, V lost 1 base, and 10 bases had no gene match. The CDR3 sequence: CASSQALWRLAVTDTQYF. In nucleotides, the CDR3 is TGTGCCAGCAGCCAAGCTTTGTGGAGACTAGCGGTCACAGATACGCAGTATTTT.

This clone was counted a single time. The chain is built from TRBV30 and TRBJ2-1; D not certain. CDR1 is GTSNPN and CDR2 is SVGIG in the germline V gene (reference sequence). Between the trimmed V and J ends, which lost 1 base and 10 bases, there was a span of 14 bases. This CDR3 has 13 amino acids. The CDR3 nucleotides read TGTGCCTGGAGTGCCGATAGTGGTTTGGAGCAGTTCTTC. Amino acids: CAWSADSGLEQFF.

Only a few counts were recorded for this clone. V and J are TRBV5-8 and TRBJ1-1; D might be TRBD1 (6 bases). The V gene lost 0 bases and the J gene lost 5 bases, with 14 bases spanning the gap. Looked up from germline, CDR1 is SGHTS and CDR2 is YDEGEE. This CDR3 region has 15 residues. CDR3 DNA sequence: TGTGCCAGCAGCTTGGCGGGCAGGGGTTGGACTGAAGCTTTCTTT. This gives the protein CASSLAGRGWTEAFF.